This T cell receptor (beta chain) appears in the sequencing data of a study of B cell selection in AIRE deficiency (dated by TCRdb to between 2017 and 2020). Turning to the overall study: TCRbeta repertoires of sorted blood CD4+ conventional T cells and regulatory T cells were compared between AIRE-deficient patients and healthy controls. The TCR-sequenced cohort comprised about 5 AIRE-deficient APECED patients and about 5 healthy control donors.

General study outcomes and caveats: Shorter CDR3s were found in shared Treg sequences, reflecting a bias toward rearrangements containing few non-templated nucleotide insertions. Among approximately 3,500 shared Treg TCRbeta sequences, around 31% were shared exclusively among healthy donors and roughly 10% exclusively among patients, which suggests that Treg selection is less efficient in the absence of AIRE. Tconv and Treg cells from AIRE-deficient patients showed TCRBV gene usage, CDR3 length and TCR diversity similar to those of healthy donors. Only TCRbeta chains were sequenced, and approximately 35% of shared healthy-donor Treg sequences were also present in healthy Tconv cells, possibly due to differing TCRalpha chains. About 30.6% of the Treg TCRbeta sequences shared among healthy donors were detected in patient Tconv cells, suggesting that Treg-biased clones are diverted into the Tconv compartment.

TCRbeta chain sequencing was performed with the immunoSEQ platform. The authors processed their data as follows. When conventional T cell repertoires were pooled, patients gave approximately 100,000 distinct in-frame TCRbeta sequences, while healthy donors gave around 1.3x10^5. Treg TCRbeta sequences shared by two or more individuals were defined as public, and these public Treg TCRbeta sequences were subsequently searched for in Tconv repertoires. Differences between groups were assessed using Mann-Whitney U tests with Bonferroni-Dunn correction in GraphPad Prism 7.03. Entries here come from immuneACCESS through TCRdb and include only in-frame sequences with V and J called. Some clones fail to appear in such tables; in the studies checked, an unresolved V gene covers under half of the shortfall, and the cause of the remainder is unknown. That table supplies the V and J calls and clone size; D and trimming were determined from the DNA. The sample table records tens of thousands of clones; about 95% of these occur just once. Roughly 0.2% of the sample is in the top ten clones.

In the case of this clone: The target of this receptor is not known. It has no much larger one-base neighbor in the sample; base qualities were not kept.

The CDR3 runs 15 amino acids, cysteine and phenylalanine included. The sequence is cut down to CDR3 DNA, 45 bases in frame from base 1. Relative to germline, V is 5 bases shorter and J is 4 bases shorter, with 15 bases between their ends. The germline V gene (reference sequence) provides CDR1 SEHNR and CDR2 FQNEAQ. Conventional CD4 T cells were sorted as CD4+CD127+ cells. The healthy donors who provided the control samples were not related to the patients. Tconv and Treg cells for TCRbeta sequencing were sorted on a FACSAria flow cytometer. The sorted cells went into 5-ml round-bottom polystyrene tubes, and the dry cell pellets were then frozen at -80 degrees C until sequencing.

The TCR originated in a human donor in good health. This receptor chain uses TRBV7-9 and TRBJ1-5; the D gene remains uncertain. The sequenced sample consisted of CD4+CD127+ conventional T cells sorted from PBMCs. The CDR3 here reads CASSPDSAGNQPQHF. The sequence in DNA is TGTGCCAGCAGCCCCGATTCCGCGGGTAATCAGCCCCAGCATTTT. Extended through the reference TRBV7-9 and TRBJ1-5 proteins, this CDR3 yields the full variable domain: DTGVSQNPRHKITKRGQNVTFRCDPISEHNRLYWYRQTLGQGPEFLTYFQNEAQLEKSRLLSDRFSAERPKGSFSTLEIQRTEQGDSAMYLCASSPDSAGNQPQHFGDGTRLSIL.